Listed below are T cell receptor beta chains from one sample, sequenced in a study of CD8 T cells in ankylosing spondylitis. Each CDR3 protein is one row after TCRdb ran MiXCR on the 5' RACE reads. The data show hundreds of thousands of distinct CDR3 sequences, less than 10% seen once. The sample consisted of blood, either unsorted or a sorted T cell fraction (not recorded which). These receptors were collected from a male donor with ankylosing spondylitis or in good health (not recorded which). CDR3s leave out the opening cysteine and the closing phenylalanine or tryptophan. Each record gives: J gene, V gene, CDR3 protein.

J gene: TRBJ1-1
V gene: TRBV20-1
CDR3 protein: SAREKGQGYTEAF

J gene: TRBJ2-7
V gene: TRBV6-2/TRBV6-3
CDR3 protein: ASSQGRSEQY

J gene: TRBJ2-1
V gene: TRBV30
CDR3 protein: ACRMGLVQF

J gene: TRBJ1-4
V gene: TRBV6-1
CDR3 protein: ASRRDPQEEKLF

J gene: TRBJ2-3
V gene: TRBV27
CDR3 protein: ASSRDRGGPTQY

J gene: TRBJ2-1
V gene: TRBV7-9
CDR3 protein: ASMPPESNEQF

J gene: TRBJ1-1
V gene: TRBV11-2
CDR3 protein: ASSLSSVNTEAF

J gene: TRBJ2-2
V gene: TRBV30
CDR3 protein: AWSVEGSTGELF

J gene: TRBJ1-4
V gene: TRBV12-3/TRBV12-4
CDR3 protein: ASSPNRGGGKEKLF

J gene: TRBJ2-3
V gene: TRBV7-2
CDR3 protein: ASSWLGGGSTDTQY

J gene: TRBJ2-3
V gene: TRBV20-1
CDR3 protein: SASWRGKADTQY

J gene: TRBJ1-1
V gene: TRBV25-1
CDR3 protein: ASSELPAAGGGTEAF

J gene: TRBJ2-7
V gene: TRBV6-1
CDR3 protein: ASSDHPAGDSYEQY

J gene: TRBJ1-1
V gene: TRBV9
CDR3 protein: ASSPRQFTNTEAF

J gene: TRBJ2-7
V gene: TRBV29-1
CDR3 protein: SVAGTVTYEQY

J gene: TRBJ2-5
V gene: TRBV20-1
CDR3 protein: SASAGNQETQY

J gene: TRBJ2-7
V gene: TRBV7-2
CDR3 protein: ASSPMGQGGEY

J gene: TRBJ2-1
V gene: TRBV7-2
CDR3 protein: ASSVDRLSSYNEQF

J gene: TRBJ2-3
V gene: TRBV27
CDR3 protein: ASSLSVAGLWDTQY

J gene: TRBJ1-3
V gene: TRBV20-1
CDR3 protein: SARVGNTIY

J gene: TRBJ2-1
V gene: TRBV15
CDR3 protein: ATSKRASSNNEQF

J gene: TRBJ2-7
V gene: TRBV20-1
CDR3 protein: SARDLSTYEQY

J gene: TRBJ2-5
V gene: TRBV6-1
CDR3 protein: ASSEGLAGFQETQY

J gene: TRBJ2-1
V gene: TRBV9
CDR3 protein: ASSGDNEQF

J gene: TRBJ2-5
V gene: TRBV5-1
CDR3 protein: ASSSQETQY

J gene: TRBJ2-5
V gene: TRBV7-7
CDR3 protein: ASSLAGTETQY

J gene: TRBJ2-1
V gene: TRBV7-9
CDR3 protein: ASSLGLAGLYNEQF

J gene: TRBJ1-2
V gene: TRBV15
CDR3 protein: ATSRVGDRGLKGYT

J gene: TRBJ2-7
V gene: TRBV4-1
CDR3 protein: ASSQLAGGPYSYEQY

J gene: TRBJ2-5
V gene: TRBV5-4
CDR3 protein: ASSSGWRDQETQY

J gene: TRBJ1-1
V gene: TRBV6-1
CDR3 protein: ASSPDETGRNTEAF

J gene: TRBJ2-3
V gene: TRBV15
CDR3 protein: ATSRSTDTQY

J gene: TRBJ2-7
V gene: TRBV5-1
CDR3 protein: ASSLETGGSSYEQY

J gene: TRBJ1-1
V gene: TRBV7-2
CDR3 protein: ASSPRAANTEAF

J gene: TRBJ2-3
V gene: TRBV5-1
CDR3 protein: ASSPGYGYPSTDTQY

J gene: TRBJ2-1
V gene: TRBV20-1
CDR3 protein: SAIPPGRPYNEQF

J gene: TRBJ2-2
V gene: TRBV4-2
CDR3 protein: ASSQEGTLTGELF

J gene: TRBJ2-3
V gene: TRBV7-3
CDR3 protein: ASSLAGFGFSTDTQY

J gene: TRBJ2-1
V gene: TRBV7-8
CDR3 protein: ASSPPTGQYNEQF

J gene: TRBJ1-1
V gene: TRBV5-5
CDR3 protein: ASSLTGAGVTEAF

J gene: TRBJ1-5
V gene: TRBV5-1
CDR3 protein: ASSPPSPGYLHQPQH

J gene: TRBJ1-1
V gene: TRBV5-1
CDR3 protein: ASSLAIRGQGEAF

J gene: TRBJ1-2
V gene: TRBV3-1
CDR3 protein: ASSLQGGYT

J gene: TRBJ2-7
V gene: TRBV12-5
CDR3 protein: ASGSGAGGSYEQY

J gene: TRBJ2-7
V gene: TRBV29-1
CDR3 protein: SVESGFPYEQY